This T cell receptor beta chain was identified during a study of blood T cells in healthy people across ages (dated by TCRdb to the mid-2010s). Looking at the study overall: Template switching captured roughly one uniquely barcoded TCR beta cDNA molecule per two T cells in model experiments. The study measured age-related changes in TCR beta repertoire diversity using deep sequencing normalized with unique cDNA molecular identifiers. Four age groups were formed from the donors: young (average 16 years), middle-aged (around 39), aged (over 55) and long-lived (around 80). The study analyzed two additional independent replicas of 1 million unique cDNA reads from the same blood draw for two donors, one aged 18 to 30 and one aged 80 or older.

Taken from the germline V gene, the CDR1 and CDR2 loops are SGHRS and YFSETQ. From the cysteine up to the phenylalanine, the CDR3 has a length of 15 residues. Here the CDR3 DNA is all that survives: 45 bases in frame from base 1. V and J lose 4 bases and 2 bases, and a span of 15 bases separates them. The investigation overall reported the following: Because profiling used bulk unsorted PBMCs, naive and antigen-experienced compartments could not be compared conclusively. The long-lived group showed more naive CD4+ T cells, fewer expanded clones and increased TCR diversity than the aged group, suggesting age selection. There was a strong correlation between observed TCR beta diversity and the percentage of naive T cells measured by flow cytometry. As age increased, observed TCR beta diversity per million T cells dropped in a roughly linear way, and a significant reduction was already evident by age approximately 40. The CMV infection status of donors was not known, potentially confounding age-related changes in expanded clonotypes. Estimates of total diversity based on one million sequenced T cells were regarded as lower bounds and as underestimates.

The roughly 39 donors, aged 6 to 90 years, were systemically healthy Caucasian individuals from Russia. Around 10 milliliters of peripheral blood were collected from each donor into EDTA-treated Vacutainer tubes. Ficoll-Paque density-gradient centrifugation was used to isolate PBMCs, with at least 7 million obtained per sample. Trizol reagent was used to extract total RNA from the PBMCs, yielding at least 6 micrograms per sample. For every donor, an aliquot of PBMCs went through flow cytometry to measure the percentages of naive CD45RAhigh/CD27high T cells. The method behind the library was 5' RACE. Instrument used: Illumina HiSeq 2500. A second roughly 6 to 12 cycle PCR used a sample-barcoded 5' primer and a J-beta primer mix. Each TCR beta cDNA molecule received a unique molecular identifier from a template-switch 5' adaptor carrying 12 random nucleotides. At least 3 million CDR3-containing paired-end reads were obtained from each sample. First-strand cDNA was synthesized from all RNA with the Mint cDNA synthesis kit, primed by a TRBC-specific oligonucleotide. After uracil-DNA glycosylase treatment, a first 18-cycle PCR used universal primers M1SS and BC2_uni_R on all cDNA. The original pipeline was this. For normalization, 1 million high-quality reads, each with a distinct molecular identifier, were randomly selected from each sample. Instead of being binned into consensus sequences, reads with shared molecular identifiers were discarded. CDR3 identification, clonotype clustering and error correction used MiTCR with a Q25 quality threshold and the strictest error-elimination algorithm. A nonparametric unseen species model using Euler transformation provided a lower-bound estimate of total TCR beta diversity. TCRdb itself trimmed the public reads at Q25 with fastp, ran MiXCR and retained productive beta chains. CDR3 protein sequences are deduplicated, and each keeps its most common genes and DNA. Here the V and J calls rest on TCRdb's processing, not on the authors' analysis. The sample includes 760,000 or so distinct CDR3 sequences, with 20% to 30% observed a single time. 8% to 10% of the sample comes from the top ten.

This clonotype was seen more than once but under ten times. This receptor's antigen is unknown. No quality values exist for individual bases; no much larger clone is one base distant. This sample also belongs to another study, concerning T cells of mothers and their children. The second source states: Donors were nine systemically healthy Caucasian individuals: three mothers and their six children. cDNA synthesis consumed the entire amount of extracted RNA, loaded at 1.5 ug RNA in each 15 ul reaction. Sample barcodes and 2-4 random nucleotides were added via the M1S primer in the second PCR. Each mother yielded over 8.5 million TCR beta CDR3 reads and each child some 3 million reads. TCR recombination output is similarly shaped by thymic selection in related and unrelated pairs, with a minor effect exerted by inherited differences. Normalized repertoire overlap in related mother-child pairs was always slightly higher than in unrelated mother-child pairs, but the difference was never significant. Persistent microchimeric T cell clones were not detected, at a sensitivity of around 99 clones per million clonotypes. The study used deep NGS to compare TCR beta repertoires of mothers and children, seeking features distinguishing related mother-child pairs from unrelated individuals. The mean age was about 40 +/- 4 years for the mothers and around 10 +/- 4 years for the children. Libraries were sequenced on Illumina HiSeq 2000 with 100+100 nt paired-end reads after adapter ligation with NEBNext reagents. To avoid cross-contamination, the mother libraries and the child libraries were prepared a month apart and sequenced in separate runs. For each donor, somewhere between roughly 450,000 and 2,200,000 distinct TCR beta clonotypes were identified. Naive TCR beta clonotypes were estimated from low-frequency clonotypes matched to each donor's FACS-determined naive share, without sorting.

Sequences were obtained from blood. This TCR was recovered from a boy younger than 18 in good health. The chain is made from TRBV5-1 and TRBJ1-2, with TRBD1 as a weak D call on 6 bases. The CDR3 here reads CASSPAGGFNYGYTF. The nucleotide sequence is TGCGCCAGCAGCCCGGCGGGGGGCTTCAACTATGGCTACACCTTC.